This T cell receptor delta chain is drawn from a study of gamma-delta chains in newborns, infants, children. Study summary: Microbial exposure reportedly drives polyclonal innate γδ T cell expansion after birth.

This CDR3 has 20 amino acids. Germline V gene sequence: CDR1 GEAIGNYY, CDR2 EKD. With V trimmed by 0 bases and J by 0 bases, 15 bases remained unmatched. TCRdb re-called the reads via CATT. This sample has 9,500 to 12,000 delta-chain clones, with about 8.7% found just once. This sequence joins TRDV2 and TRDJ1; 10 bases fit TRDD3. The J gene is absent in TCRdb and was assigned here via DNA matching to germline. Sequencing was done on a sample of blood. This TCR was sampled from a child who was a newborn, infant or young child, either healthy, febrile or measles-vaccinated (not recorded which). The chain's CDR3 is CACDTVSLTGGSDHTDKLIF. CDR3 DNA sequence: TGTGCCTGTGACACCGTTTCCCTAACTGGGGGATCCGACCACACCGATAAACTCATCTTT.